Given below is one T cell receptor beta chain in context. As yet, its antigen is unknown. Here immunoSEQ multiplex PCR was the method, and the copy in TCRdb shows in-frame clones only, minus some. Seen here are roughly 120,000 clones, about nine tenths observed once, and the top ten hold over 1.5%. Germline loops: CDR1 SGDLS, CDR2 YYNGEE. CDR3 length equals 17 residues. V lost 4 bases and J lost 6, with 23 bases in between. These data belong to a study of cytomegalovirus exposure and HLA in healthy donors. Study-level background: The 100 to 150 validation repertoires and the approximately 630 first-cohort repertoires shared a platform, a later analysis reported.

Whole-study findings and limits: TCR beta chains numbering more than 150 were designated cytomegalovirus-associated. Most TCR sequences showed up rarely, but some public TCRs showed up in many donors.

The rearrangement uses TRBV9 and TRBJ2-1; tentatively, D is TRBD1 (6 bases). The clonotype comes from a woman aged 18-30 years in good health and CMV-seronegative. Sequencing input: PBMCs. CDR3 sequence: CASSPQGPSLLSNEQFF. Here the CDR3 DNA reads TGTGCCAGCAGCCCCCAGGGGCCAAGTTTACTTAGCAATGAGCAGTTCTTC.